Listed below are T cell receptor beta chains from one sample, sequenced in a study of monozygotic twins with inflammatory bowel disease. One entry per CDR3 protein, without DNA, is what TCRdb gives after re-calling the 5' RACE reads. This listing includes over 120,000 distinct CDR3 sequences. What was sequenced was blood. These receptors were collected from a human donor with ulcerative colitis or Crohn's disease, or a healthy co-twin of an affected twin (not recorded which). Both conserved end residues are part of each CDR3. Fields, in order: J gene, V gene, CDR3 protein.

j_gene: TRBJ2-2
v_gene: TRBV19
CDR3aa: CASSILGQGPNTGELFF

j_gene: TRBJ1-1
v_gene: TRBV6-5
CDR3aa: CASGNGMNTEAFF

j_gene: TRBJ2-1
v_gene: TRBV6-2/TRBV6-3
CDR3aa: CASSYSGTSEQFF

j_gene: TRBJ2-5
v_gene: TRBV18
CDR3aa: CASSPGQGQETQYF

j_gene: TRBJ1-5
v_gene: TRBV3-1
CDR3aa: CASSQDHQGIQPQHF

j_gene: TRBJ2-7
v_gene: TRBV11-3
CDR3aa: CASSLSLAGGFGEQYF

j_gene: TRBJ1-1
v_gene: TRBV12-3/TRBV12-4
CDR3aa: CASRIYRTEAFF

j_gene: TRBJ2-1
v_gene: TRBV5-1
CDR3aa: CASSLFRVTYNEQFF

j_gene: TRBJ1-1
v_gene: TRBV30
CDR3aa: CAWSSHRFTGLPEAFF

j_gene: TRBJ2-7
v_gene: TRBV5-4
CDR3aa: CASSSGVPAYEQYF

j_gene: TRBJ1-6
v_gene: TRBV19
CDR3aa: CASRKVGDSPLHF

j_gene: TRBJ2-3
v_gene: TRBV18
CDR3aa: CASSPPGLAATPSTDTQYF

j_gene: TRBJ2-2
v_gene: TRBV6-1
CDR3aa: CASAFPTSVNTGELFF

j_gene: TRBJ2-3
v_gene: TRBV5-5
CDR3aa: CASSRSTDTQYF

j_gene: TRBJ2-4
v_gene: TRBV27
CDR3aa: CASSSDRGRMGKNIQYF

j_gene: TRBJ2-2
v_gene: TRBV4-2
CDR3aa: CASSQVDRGPTTGELFF

j_gene: TRBJ1-6
v_gene: TRBV20-1
CDR3aa: CSAPLFGGNSPLHF

j_gene: TRBJ2-7
v_gene: TRBV20-1
CDR3aa: CSAPGQSSYEQYF

j_gene: TRBJ1-2
v_gene: TRBV6-2/TRBV6-3
CDR3aa: CASGQTGGWYGYTF

j_gene: TRBJ2-7
v_gene: TRBV11-2
CDR3aa: CASSFTGGYEQYF

j_gene: TRBJ1-1
v_gene: TRBV18
CDR3aa: CASVRDTEAFF

j_gene: TRBJ2-1
v_gene: TRBV18
CDR3aa: CASSPLAEVSYNEQFF

j_gene: TRBJ2-2
v_gene: TRBV9
CDR3aa: CASSVDGVNTGELFF

j_gene: TRBJ2-7
v_gene: TRBV12-3/TRBV12-4
CDR3aa: CASRRTSGSYEQYF

j_gene: TRBJ2-7
v_gene: TRBV5-1
CDR3aa: CASSESRRASYEQYF

j_gene: TRBJ2-2
v_gene: TRBV27
CDR3aa: CASSLETGSTGELFF

j_gene: TRBJ2-3
v_gene: TRBV4-3
CDR3aa: CASSHPTSGQKADTQYF

j_gene: TRBJ1-5
v_gene: TRBV29-1
CDR3aa: CSVGGRGSNQPQHF

j_gene: TRBJ2-2
v_gene: TRBV5-1
CDR3aa: CASSLPSGKTGELFF

j_gene: TRBJ2-1
v_gene: TRBV20-1
CDR3aa: CSAREPRTSINEQFF

j_gene: TRBJ2-3
v_gene: TRBV7-7
CDR3aa: CASSTGTRVTDTQYF

j_gene: TRBJ2-1
v_gene: TRBV6-2/TRBV6-3
CDR3aa: CASSHPETSVWASSYNEQFF

j_gene: TRBJ2-1
v_gene: TRBV23-1
CDR3aa: CASSQSGAGGHEQFF

j_gene: TRBJ2-3
v_gene: TRBV5-1
CDR3aa: CASSLKGHTDTQYF